These 31 T cell receptor beta chains share one sample of origin, sequenced in a study of blood T cell repertoires in COVID-19. Assay: immunoSEQ multiplex PCR; the TCRdb copy retains only in-frame clones and omits some. The sample lists about 220,000 clones, 75% to 85% occurring once. The specimen was peripheral blood. Source of these receptors: a woman in her seventies with COVID-19, enrolled during active disease.

The V gene is TRBV5-4, the J gene TRBJ2-1, with TRBD2 matching 13 bases. From germline, CDR1 is SGHNT and CDR2 YYREEE (reference sequence). Trimming at V came to 4 bases and at J to 9 bases, leaving 7 bases not matched to a gene. There are 15 residues in the CDR3. The DNA of the CDR3 is TGTGCCAGCAGCCCCGGGACTAGCGGGATGGGTGAGCAGTTCTTC. Residues: CASSPGTSGMGEQFF.

This clone was seen just once. J is TRBJ1-3 and V is TRBV10-3; D is undetermined. CDR3 size: 14 residues. The ends were cut back, 6 bases at V and 4 bases at J, with 13 bases in the middle. From germline, CDR1 is ENHRY and CDR2 SYGVKD. CDR3 amino acids: CAISKGEFGNTIYF. The CDR3, as DNA: TGTGCCATCAGCAAGGGAGAGTTCGGAAACACCATATATTTT.

The genes are TRBV13 and TRBJ1-2; 7 nucleotides align to TRBD1. This CDR3 has 16 residues. The germline V gene has CDR1 PRHDT and CDR2 FYEKMQ (reference sequence). J gave up 2 bases and V 1 base, and 7 bases lay outside the gene matches. This CDR3 reads CASSLEGQQTNYGYTF. The DNA of the CDR3 is TGTGCCAGCAGCTTAGAGGGACAGCAAACAAACTATGGCTACACCTTC. Complete variable domain (other parts from reference TRBV13 and TRBJ1-2): AAGVIQSPRHLIKEKRETATLKCYPIPRHDTVYWYQQGPGQDPQFLISFYEKMQSDKGSIPDRFSAQQFSDYHSELNMSSLELGDSALYFCASSLEGQQTNYGYTFGSGTRLTVV.

The V and J genes are TRBV3-1 (or the pseudogene TRBV3-2) and TRBJ1-5; the match to TRBD1 covers 9 bases. Trimming cost V 2 bases and J 7 bases; bases outside gene matches: 9. Germline loops: CDR1 LGHDT, CDR2 YNNKEL (reference sequence). The length of the CDR3 is 16 residues. CDR3 protein: CASSQTGTGFLQPQHF. Written as DNA, the CDR3 is TGTGCCAGCAGCCAAACCGGGACAGGGTTCTTGCAGCCCCAGCATTTT.

The table lists this clone with a count of one. Here the CDR3 DNA reads TGTGCCAGCAGCCGGGACAGGGTGGTGGGAAACACTGAAGCTTTCTTT. Translating it yields CASSRDRVVGNTEAFF. The genes are TRBV3-1 (or the pseudogene TRBV3-2) and TRBJ1-1; TRBD1 matches at 9 bases. Germline values: CDR1 LGHDT, CDR2 YNNKEL (reference sequence). After removal of 4 bases from V and 2 bases from J, the junction contained 8 bases not matched to a gene. The CDR3 has 16 amino acids.

V usage is TRBV6-5 and J usage is TRBJ1-6, with 10 bases identical to TRBD1. The germline CDR1 and CDR2 sequences are MNHEY and SVGAGI. Unmatched junction bases numbered 7, after V lost 5 bases and J lost 12 bases. CDR3 length equals 14 residues. The CDR3 spells CASSPTRTGGPLHF. The CDR3, as DNA: TGTGCCAGCAGTCCGACCCGGACAGGGGGACCCCTCCACTTT.

The chain couples TRBV7-2 to TRBJ1-1, with 7 bases fitting TRBD1. The length of the CDR3 is 14 residues. The V and J ends lost 3 bases and 1 base, in that order; junction bases with no gene match: 2. The germline V gene has CDR1 SGHTA and CDR2 FQGNSA. The CDR3 sequence is CASSFDRANTEAFF. In DNA, the CDR3 is TGTGCCAGCAGCTTCGACAGGGCGAACACTGAAGCTTTCTTT.

The CDR3, as DNA: TGTGCCAGTAGTACCCCAATGGACAGGGGGAACACTGAAGCTTTCTTT. Protein: CASSTPMDRGNTEAFF. V is TRBV19 and J is TRBJ1-1, with 9 bases that match TRBD1. CDR1 and CDR2 from the germline V gene are LNHDA and SQIVND (reference sequence). After removal of 4 bases from V and 1 base from J, the junction contained 7 bases not matched to a gene. This CDR3 region has 16 residues.

This chain uses TRBV5-1 with TRBJ2-2; TRBD2 aligns across 10 bases. V lost 1 base and J lost 0; bases outside the gene matches: 3. This CDR3 comprises 17 residues. Germline V gene sequence: CDR1 SGHRS, CDR2 YFSETQ. The CDR3 DNA reads TGCGCCAGCAGCTTGCTAGCGGGGGTCGCGAACACCGGGGAGCTGTTTTTT. Translated, it gives CASSLLAGVANTGELFF.

This clone was counted a few times. The chain recombines TRBV6-5 with TRBJ1-2; 8 bases are a match to TRBD1. The CDR3 covers 15 residues. CDR1 and CDR2 (germline): MNHEY, SVGAGI. The trim removed 0 bases at V and 8 bases at J, leaving 8 bases unmatched. CDR3 in amino acids: CASSYSWTGWQGYTF. CDR3 sequence (DNA): TGTGCCAGCAGTTACTCCTGGACAGGGTGGCAAGGCTACACCTTC.

The rearrangement links TRBV6-5 to TRBJ2-5, with 12 bases aligning to TRBD2. J was trimmed by 4 bases and V by 2 bases; bases with no gene match: 2. The CDR3 has 15 residues. CDR1 and CDR2 from the germline V gene are MNHEY and SVGAGI. The CDR3 protein is CASSYRGLAGETQYF. CDR3 nucleotide sequence: TGTGCCAGCAGTTACAGGGGACTAGCGGGAGAGACCCAGTACTTC.

The chain uses TRBV9 and TRBJ2-3; the match to TRBD2 covers 10 bases. The CDR3 loop spans 15 amino acids. Germline CDR1 and CDR2: SGDLS and YYNGEE. J gave up 6 bases and V 4 bases, and 8 bases lay outside the gene matches. CDR3 in DNA: TGTGCCAGCAGCCCTCTAGCGGGAGTGGCTGATACGCAGTATTTT. It yields the protein CASSPLAGVADTQYF.

V and J are TRBV11-2 and TRBJ2-5; 13 bases map to TRBD2. The CDR3 extends over 16 amino acids. Germline trimming cut 3 bases from V and 6 bases from J; bases unmatched to any gene: 7. Germline-derived CDR1 and CDR2 are SGHAT and FQNNGV. The CDR3 spells CASSLNRLAGGQTQYF. The CDR3, as DNA: TGTGCCAGCAGCTTGAACCGACTAGCGGGGGGCCAGACCCAGTACTTC.

The V gene is TRBV2, the J gene TRBJ1-6; a weak D match, TRBD1 (6 bases). Trimming removed 8 bases at V and 6 bases at J, with 14 bases between. The CDR3 spans 14 residues. CDR1 is SNHLY, CDR2 FYNNEI, per germline. CDR3 in amino acids: CASQPQGFNSPLHF. The CDR3, as DNA: TGTGCCAGCCAACCACAGGGCTTTAATTCACCCCTCCACTTT.

The V and J genes are TRBV18 and TRBJ1-3, with 8 bases matching TRBD1. Germline loops: CDR1 KGHSH, CDR2 LQKENI. Trimming at V came to 2 bases and at J to 1 base, leaving 10 bases not matched to a gene. The CDR3 is 18 residues long. CDR3 sequence (DNA): TGTGCCAGCTCACCAGGTCGTCCACAGGGGGTATCTGGAAACACCATATATTTT. Residues: CASSPGRPQGVSGNTIYF.

The rearrangement uses TRBV10-3 and TRBJ1-1; D perhaps matches TRBD1 (5 bases). This CDR3 has 15 residues. The V gene's germline CDR1 is ENHRY and CDR2 SYGVKD. Trimming shortened V by 1 base and J by 4 bases, and 13 bases separated the two germline ends. As DNA, the CDR3 is TGTGCCATCAGTGAGTTGAAGGGGCGTAGCACTGAAGCTTTCTTT. Protein product: CAISELKGRSTEAFF.

This chain connects TRBV18 to TRBJ1-4; D call uncertain. V was shortened by 4 bases and J by 9 bases, with 18 bases between the two germline ends. This CDR3 is 15 amino acids long. Germline assignment: CDR1 KGHSH and CDR2 LQKENI. Here the CDR3 reads CASSQNRDSTQKLFF. DNA of the CDR3: TGTGCCAGCTCACAAAACCGGGATTCGACCCAAAAACTGTTTTTT. Full variable domain (rest looked up from reference TRBV18 and TRBJ1-4): NAGVMQNPRHLVRRRGQEARLRCSPMKGHSHVYWYRQLPEEGLKFMVYLQKENIIDESGMPKERFSAEFPKEGPSILRIQQVVRGDSAAYFCASSQNRDSTQKLFFGSGTQLSVL.

The V call is TRBV10-3, the J call TRBJ2-5; D may be TRBD1 (6 bases). The germline V gene has CDR1 ENHRY and CDR2 SYGVKD. The length of the CDR3 is 18 residues. The V and J ends lost 0 bases and 4 bases respectively, with 21 bases between them. CDR3 sequence: CAISESKGTMGVRETQYF. DNA for the CDR3: TGTGCCATCAGTGAGTCCAAAGGGACAATGGGGGTACGAGAGACCCAGTACTTC.

The V gene is TRBV6-6, the J gene TRBJ1-5, with TRBD1 matching 8 bases. With 6 bases clipped from V and 4 bases from J, the junction kept 11 bases outside the gene matches. The CDR3 runs to 16 residues. CDR1 is MNHNY and CDR2 is SVGAGI in the germline V gene (reference sequence). The CDR3 protein is CASSPTTGGRNQPQHF. The CDR3 DNA reads as TGTGCCAGCAGCCCCACCACAGGGGGGCGAAATCAGCCCCAGCATTTT.

The chain employs TRBV19 and TRBJ1-2; weak D call: TRBD1 (6 bases). The V end lost 7 bases, the J end lost 8 bases, and 20 bases lay between the germline ends. From germline, CDR1 is LNHDA and CDR2 SQIVND (reference sequence). The CDR3 has 14 residues. CDR3 in amino acids: CASTLSGTTRGYTF. The CDR3 nucleotides are TGTGCCAGTACCCTCTCCGGGACAACGAGGGGCTACACCTTC.

V and J are TRBV19 and TRBJ1-2; TRBD1 agrees at 10 bases. From germline, CDR1 is LNHDA and CDR2 SQIVND (reference sequence). V was pared by 5 bases and J by 3 bases, with 6 bases of the junction left unmatched. The CDR3 is made up of 15 amino acids. CDR3 nucleotides: TGTGCCAGTAGTCCGGGGACAGGGGTTCACTATGGCTACACCTTC. This translates into CASSPGTGVHYGYTF.

The chain uses TRBV7-2 and TRBJ1-6, with 7 bases matching TRBD1. Per the germline V gene, CDR1 is SGHTA and CDR2 is FQGNSA. The CDR3 length is 14 residues. After removal of 6 bases from V and 11 bases from J, the junction contained 10 bases not matched to a gene. The CDR3 protein is CASSPTGVETPLHF. The CDR3 region has the DNA TGTGCCAGCAGTCCCACAGGGGTCGAGACACCCCTCCACTTT.

This chain links TRBV5-1 with TRBJ1-6; 9 bases map to TRBD1. The CDR3 is made up of 17 amino acids. Germline V gene sequence: CDR1 SGHRS, CDR2 YFSETQ. J lost 5 bases, V lost 4 bases, and 10 bases had no gene match. The CDR3 DNA reads as TGCGCCAGCAGCCGGACCACCGGGACAGGGAATAATTCACCCCTCCACTTT. This sequence encodes CASSRTTGTGNNSPLHF.

CDR3 in DNA: TGTGCCAGCAGGCTAGCGGCGAACACCGGGGAGCTGTTTTTT. Translating gives CASRLAANTGELFF. The V call is TRBV11-2, the J call TRBJ2-2; 7 bases align to TRBD2. V trimming: 6 bases; J trimming: 0 bases; junction bases outside the gene matches: 1. There are 14 residues in the CDR3. Germline CDR1 is SGHAT and CDR2 is FQNNGV.

This clone has only one observation. The rearrangement links TRBV9 to TRBJ2-7; 12 bases align to TRBD2. V was clipped by 2 bases and J by 5 bases; unmatched bases: 5. The germline gives CDR1 SGDLS, CDR2 YYNGEE. CDR3 length equals 15 residues. CDR3 in DNA: TGTGCCAGCAGCGTTGGACTAGCGGGGCAAAACGAGCAGTACTTC. Residues: CASSVGLAGQNEQYF.

The rearrangement joins TRBV6-2 or TRBV6-3 to TRBJ1-1; no definite D call. The V gene's germline CDR1 is MNHEY and CDR2 SVGEGT. The CDR3 extends over 11 amino acids. The V gene lost 4 bases and the J gene lost 5 bases, with 5 bases spanning the gap. The DNA for the CDR3 is TGTGCCAGCAGTTCCACAACTGAAGCTTTCTTT. Translating gives CASSSTTEAFF.

V gene TRBV25-1 combines with J gene TRBJ2-1; 7 nucleotides match TRBD1. J lost 4 bases, V lost 5 bases, and 8 bases had no gene match. The germline V gene encodes CDR1 MGHDK and CDR2 SYGVNS. CDR3 length: 15 amino acids. Here the CDR3 DNA reads TGTGCCAGCAGTCTCCGGGACAGACAATACAATGAGCAGTTCTTC. Encoded protein: CASSLRDRQYNEQFF.

The chain combines TRBV7-9 with TRBJ1-5; weak D call: TRBD1 (5 bases). Germline CDR1 and CDR2: SEHNR and FQNEAQ (reference sequence). There are 15 residues in the CDR3. Trimming shortened V by 5 bases and J by 7 bases, and 18 bases separated the two germline ends. The CDR3 spells CASSPIGPGRQPQHF. The CDR3 DNA sequence: TGTGCCAGCAGCCCCATTGGGCCAGGGCGCCAGCCCCAGCATTTT. The whole variable domain, filled in from reference TRBV7-9 and TRBJ1-5, reads DTGVSQNPRHKITKRGQNVTFRCDPISEHNRLYWYRQTLGQGPEFLTYFQNEAQLEKSRLLSDRFSAERPKGSFSTLEIQRTEQGDSAMYLCASSPIGPGRQPQHFGDGTRLSIL.

This clone has a single count. The V and J genes are TRBV5-1 and TRBJ2-7; 10 bases fit TRBD1. V shed 0 bases, J shed 4 bases, and the junction held 4 bases outside the gene matches. Germline V gene data show CDR1 as SGHRS and CDR2 as YFSETQ. This CDR3 comprises 15 residues. The CDR3: CASSLETGGVYEQYF. CDR3 in DNA: TGCGCCAGCAGCTTGGAGACAGGGGGCGTATACGAGCAGTACTTC.

This clone has only one observation. DNA for the CDR3: TGTGCCAGTAGTCCTAGAGAAAGTTTCCAAGAGACCCAGTACTTC. This codes for CASSPRESFQETQYF. The J gene is TRBJ2-5, the V gene TRBV19; no clear D. V dropped 5 bases and J dropped 1 base, with 14 bases sitting between them. The CDR3 is 15 amino acids. Germline CDR1 LNHDA, CDR2 SQIVND (reference sequence).

The table lists this clone with a few counts. This chain connects TRBV3-1 (or the pseudogene TRBV3-2) to TRBJ1-1, with 8 bases that match TRBD1. The CDR3 contains 12 residues. The V gene's germline CDR1 is LGHDT and CDR2 YNNKEL (reference sequence). The trim removed 6 bases at V and 13 bases at J, leaving 10 bases unmatched. CDR3 bases: TGTGCCAGCAGGCGGACAGGGACAGGTATTTTCTTT. Translating it yields CASRRTGTGIFF.